Each of the 23 T cell receptor beta chains below was sequenced from the same sample in a study of blood T cells in healthy people across ages. Combining a sample-barcoded 5' primer with a J-beta primer mix, a second PCR ran for 7 to 11 cycles. TCRdb re-derived calls from the 5' RACE reads in MiXCR, one entry per CDR3 protein. Here the sample spans about 1.5 million distinct CDR3 sequences, approximately 38% being singletons. The sequenced material came from blood. The receptors originated from a woman aged 18-29 years in good health.

This clonotype was detected only a few times. CDR3 region: CASSQGGLAGGVSYNEQFF. The CDR3 DNA reads as TGCGCCAGCAGCCAAGGAGGACTAGCGGGAGGAGTCTCCTACAATGAGCAGTTCTTC. The genes are TRBV4-1 and TRBJ2-1; 14 bases line up with TRBD2. This CDR3 region has 19 residues. J lost 0 bases, V lost 1 base, and 5 bases had no gene match. The germline V gene has CDR1 MGHRA and CDR2 YSYEKL.

The V and J genes are TRBV6-5 and TRBJ1-2; 7 bases agree with TRBD1. The CDR3 runs 14 residues. Germline CDR1 is MNHEY and CDR2 is SVGAGI. The trim removed 6 bases at V and 7 bases at J, leaving 11 bases unmatched. The CDR3 is CASRPTGIEGGYTF. The CDR3 nucleotides are TGTGCCAGCAGGCCGACAGGGATTGAAGGTGGCTACACCTTC.

This clonotype was counted a few times. The CDR3 sequence is CASSVDRSNEKLFF. The CDR3 DNA reads TGTGCCAGCAGTGTCGACAGGAGTAATGAAAAACTGTTTTTT. This chain joins TRBV25-1 and TRBJ1-4; tentatively, D is TRBD1 (6 bases). Germline-derived CDR1 and CDR2 are MGHDK and SYGVNS. The CDR3 is made up of 14 amino acids. Trimming shortened V by 4 bases and J by 4 bases, and 10 bases separated the two germline ends.

The chain is built from TRBV7-9 and TRBJ1-4, with TRBD1 matching over 9 bases. Germline V gives CDR1 SEHNR, CDR2 FQNEAQ (reference sequence). V trimming: 2 bases; J trimming: 7 bases; junction bases outside the gene matches: 5. The CDR3 runs 15 residues. In DNA form, the CDR3 reads TGTGCCAGCAGCTTATCCGGGACAGGGAGTGAAAAACTGTTTTTT. It specifies CASSLSGTGSEKLFF.

This clonotype was observed a few times. The rearrangement joins TRBV12-3 or TRBV12-4 to TRBJ2-5, with 9 bases fitting TRBD2. The CDR3 sequence is 15 residues long. J lost 2 bases, V lost 5 bases, and 6 bases had no gene match. This CDR3 reads CASSPGTSPQETQYF. In DNA form, the CDR3 reads TGTGCCAGCAGTCCCGGGACTAGCCCGCAAGAGACCCAGTACTTC.

This rearrangement joins TRBV27 to TRBJ1-2; D might be TRBD1 (5 bases). V was pared by 4 bases and J by 2 bases, with 14 bases between. Germline assignment: CDR1 MNHEY and CDR2 SMNVEV (reference sequence). This CDR3 is built from 15 residues. CDR3 bases: TGTGCCAGCAGTTGGAGGCAGGGCGTGAACTATGGCTACACCTTC. Its protein is CASSWRQGVNYGYTF.

This chain joins TRBV4-1 and TRBJ1-5, with D possibly matching TRBD1 (5 bases). The CDR3 contains 16 residues. CDR1 is MGHRA, CDR2 YSYEKL, per germline. V gave up 4 bases and J gave up 0 bases, with 13 bases separating them. In DNA form, the CDR3 reads TGCGCCAGCAGCCCGGCGACAGATTATAGCAATCAGCCCCAGCATTTT. Amino acid sequence: CASSPATDYSNQPQHF.

This clonotype was observed a handful of times. The chain carries TRBV5-1 and TRBJ2-3; 10 bases line up with TRBD2. The V gene end was trimmed by 5 bases and the J gene end by 2 bases; junction bases not matched to a gene: 11. Germline CDR1 and CDR2: SGHRS and YFSETQ. The CDR3 contains 17 residues. For the CDR3, the DNA is TGCGCCAGCAGGTTCCGAGCGGGGGGGCCCCCCACAGATACGCAGTATTTT. This encodes CASRFRAGGPPTDTQYF.

This clonotype was found a few times. The CDR3 nucleotides read TGTGCCAGCAGCCGTTCAATCAATCAGCCCCAGCATTTT. It is translated as CASSRSINQPQHF. This chain joins TRBV6-2 or TRBV6-3 and TRBJ1-5; D is ambiguous. CDR3 length: 13 residues. Germline CDR1 MNHEY, CDR2 SVGEGT. Trimming removed 6 bases at V and 3 bases at J, with 9 bases between.

The chain has TRBV7-8 and TRBJ2-5, with 9 nucleotides matching TRBD1. The end of the DNA fits TRBJ2-7 better, so the J call may be wrong. The CDR3 spans 19 residues. The germline CDR1 and CDR2 sequences are SGHVS and FQNEAQ. Here the CDR3 reads CASSFAHLTRRTGACEQYF. In nucleotides, the CDR3 is TGTGCCAGCAGCTTCGCGCACTTAACCCGAAGGACAGGGGCCTGCGAGCAGTACTTC.

The chain is built from TRBV12-3 or TRBV12-4 and TRBJ2-4; a weak D match, TRBD2 (7 bases). This CDR3 region has 17 residues. Between the trimmed V and J ends, which lost 5 bases and 0 bases, there was a span of 17 bases. DNA for the CDR3: TGTGCCAGCAGTCCAAGAGGGGGGGACCTAGCCAAAAACATTCAGTACTTC. Encoded protein: CASSPRGGDLAKNIQYF.

The chain recombines TRBV6-2 or TRBV6-3 with TRBJ2-7; the D call may be TRBD1 or TRBD2 (5 bases each). This CDR3 region has 15 residues. Germline loops: CDR1 MNHEY, CDR2 SVGEGT. Trimming removed 6 bases at V and 2 bases at J, with 17 bases between. This CDR3 reads CASSLARDHPYEQYF. In nucleotides, the CDR3 is TGTGCCAGCAGCCTGGCCCGGGACCACCCCTACGAGCAGTACTTC.

This chain joins TRBV7-9 and TRBJ2-3; D is unclear. The germline CDR1 and CDR2 sequences are SEHNR and FQNEAQ (reference sequence). V was shortened by 4 bases and J by 0 bases, with 11 bases between the two germline ends. CDR3 length: 15 residues. In nucleotides, the CDR3 is TGTGCCAGCAGCTGGCAGGTGGCTAGCACAGATACGCAGTATTTT. Protein: CASSWQVASTDTQYF.

This chain joins TRBV7-2 and TRBJ1-4, with 9 bases lining up with TRBD1. CDR1 and CDR2 (germline): SGHTA, FQGNSA. J lost 8 bases, V lost 5 bases, and 3 bases had no gene match. This CDR3 has 13 residues. The chain's CDR3 is CASSPTGGEKLFF. CDR3 in DNA: TGTGCCAGCAGCCCCACAGGGGGCGAAAAACTGTTTTTT.

This clonotype was detected ten times or more. The V gene is TRBV4-1, the J gene TRBJ1-5, with D uncertain. The CDR3 sequence is 13 residues long. The V gene lost 1 base and the J gene lost 6 bases, with 7 bases spanning the gap. Germline CDR1 reads MGHRA; CDR2 reads YSYEKL. Here the CDR3 DNA reads TGCGCCAGCAGCCAAGGGGCAGGTCAGCCCCAGCATTTT. Translated: CASSQGAGQPQHF.

This chain connects TRBV6-6 to TRBJ1-2; 9 bases fit TRBD1. Losses at the gene ends were 2 bases for V and 10 bases for J; bases not matched to a gene: 8. The CDR3 totals 14 residues. Germline CDR1 is MNHNY and CDR2 is SVGAGI (reference sequence). Written as DNA, the CDR3 is TGTGCCAGCAGTTACCGGGACAGGGTTATTGCCTACACCTTC. It yields the protein CASSYRDRVIAYTF.

This clonotype was recorded only once. J is TRBJ2-1 and V is TRBV27, with D perhaps matching TRBD2 (6 bases). The J call is doubtful: the DNA matches TRBJ2-7 better. CDR1 MNHEY and CDR2 SMNVEV come from the germline V gene (reference sequence). The CDR3 sequence is 14 residues long. CDR3 nucleotide sequence: TGTGCCAGCGGCATCGGGACTGCCTACAATGAGCAGTACTTC. Translated, it gives CASGIGTAYNEQYF.

The chain uses TRBV14 and TRBJ2-5, with D perhaps matching TRBD2 (5 bases). Germline CDR1 SGHDN, CDR2 FVKESK. The germline V and J ends were trimmed by 0 bases and 5 bases, with 10 bases remaining between them. The CDR3 is made up of 14 amino acids. The CDR3 DNA follows: TGTGCCAGCAGCCAAGATGTGGCGGGTGAGACCCAGTACTTC. It encodes CASSQDVAGETQYF. The full variable domain, completed using reference TRBV14 and TRBJ2-5, is EAGVTQFPSHSVIEKGQTVTLRCDPISGHDNLYWYRRVMGKEIKFLLHFVKESKQDESGMPNNRFLAERTGGTYSTLKVQPAELEDSGVYFCASSQDVAGETQYFGPGTRLLVL.

The chain joins TRBV20-1 to TRBJ2-7, with D tentatively TRBD1 or TRBD2 (7 bases each). With 5 bases removed from V and 2 bases from J, the gap between germline ends came to 16 bases. Per the germline V gene, CDR1 is DFQATT and CDR2 is SNEGSKA (reference sequence). CDR3 length: 14 residues. This CDR3 reads CSAYGGTDPYEQYF. The CDR3 DNA reads as TGCAGTGCTTACGGGGGGACAGATCCCTACGAGCAGTACTTC.

This clonotype was seen once. The CDR3 sequence: CSARGGSSAFF. The CDR3 coding sequence is TGCAGTGCTAGGGGGGGAAGTTCCGCTTTCTTT. This chain uses TRBV20-1 with TRBJ1-1; D is perhaps TRBD1 (5 bases). Per germline, CDR1 DFQATT and CDR2 SNEGSKA (reference sequence). The ends were cut back, 3 bases at V and 11 bases at J, with 13 bases in the middle. The CDR3 totals 11 residues.

The V gene is TRBV5-1, the J gene TRBJ1-1; 7 bases fit TRBD1. The CDR3 runs 14 residues. J gave up 3 bases and V 4 bases, and 6 bases lay outside the gene matches. The germline V gene has CDR1 SGHRS and CDR2 YFSETQ. For the CDR3, the DNA is TGCGCCAGCAGCATCACCGACAGGGACACTGAAGCTTTCTTT. As protein: CASSITDRDTEAFF.

The chain combines TRBV5-1 with TRBJ2-5, with TRBD2 matching over 7 bases. The junction had 16 bases not matched to a gene; V was cut back by 3 bases and J by 5 bases. The CDR3 sequence is 17 residues long. Germline V gives CDR1 SGHRS, CDR2 YFSETQ. Here the CDR3 reads CASSYDWSGTRLETQYF. CDR3 nucleotide sequence: TGCGCCAGCAGCTACGACTGGAGCGGGACTCGCCTGGAGACCCAGTACTTC.

J is TRBJ2-7 and V is TRBV12-3 or TRBV12-4, with a tentative D call TRBD1 (6 bases). The J call may be incorrect, as the DNA end agrees better with TRBJ2-5. The CDR3 sequence is 14 residues long. Written as DNA, the CDR3 is TGTGCCAGCAGTTTTTACAGGGAGTCGGAGACCCAGTACTTC. As protein: CASSFYRESETQYF.